This T cell receptor beta chain emerged from a study of blood T cell repertoires in COVID-19. This CDR3 is built from 14 residues. V lost 8 bases, J lost 2 bases, and 13 bases lay in between. The germline CDR1 and CDR2 sequences are MNHEY and SVGAGI. TCRdb's copy holds only in-frame clones and misses some; the assay was immunoSEQ multiplex PCR. Among about 360,000 clones listed, roughly four fifths were seen once. Sample: peripheral blood. The source of this sequence is a human donor with acute or convalescent COVID-19. The donor label of this sample is uncertain. The rearrangement links TRBV6-5 to TRBJ1-5; no definite D call. As DNA, the CDR3 is TGTGCCAGCTGCCGGGATGGGGGCAATCAGCCCCAGCATTTT. Protein product: CASCRDGGNQPQHF.